The 16 T cell receptor beta chains in this list originate from one sample, sequenced in a study of patients and donors after allogeneic stem cell transplantation. Using its own MiXCR run on the RT-PCR reads, TCRdb lists one record per CDR3 protein. This sample carries around 150,000 distinct CDR3 sequences, over 35% of them seen once, and the ten largest clones take 50%. The sequencing sample was made of blood, either unsorted or a sorted T cell fraction (not recorded which). These receptors were obtained from a human donor who was either an allogeneic HSCT recipient or a stem cell or donor lymphocyte infusion donor (not recorded which). It is not recorded whose cells these are; they may come from a transplant donor.

The chain combines TRBV5-1 with TRBJ2-1; 7 bases match TRBD2. J lost 6 bases, V lost 4 bases, and 10 bases had no gene match. Germline V gives CDR1 SGHRS, CDR2 YFSETQ. This CDR3 has 15 residues. The chain's CDR3 is CASSSGAPTANEQFF. CDR3 coding DNA: TGCGCCAGCAGCAGCGGGGCGCCAACGGCCAATGAGCAGTTCTTC.

Only a few counts were recorded for this clonotype. The rearrangement uses TRBV10-2 and TRBJ2-5; a possible D gene is TRBD1 (6 bases). The germline gives CDR1 WSHSY, CDR2 SAAADI. The ends were cut back, 0 bases at V and 5 bases at J, with 16 bases in the middle. The CDR3 totals 16 residues. The CDR3 loop reads CASSESAGAGLETQYF. The CDR3 bases are TGCGCCAGCAGTGAGTCGGCAGGGGCTGGACTCGAGACCCAGTACTTC.

The J gene is TRBJ1-1, the V gene TRBV10-3; 7 nucleotides match TRBD1. The CDR3 length is 15 residues. In germline, CDR1 is ENHRY, CDR2 SYGVKD. After removal of 1 base from V and 0 bases from J, the junction contained 2 bases not matched to a gene. The CDR3: CAISEFTGVNTEAFF. The CDR3 bases are TGTGCCATCAGTGAGTTTACAGGGGTGAACACTGAAGCTTTCTTT.

A word on this clonotype: The junction shows a germline mismatch at one end, possibly a read error. The V gene is TRBV7-7, the J gene TRBJ2-1, with D perhaps given as TRBD1 or TRBD2 (5 bases each). CDR1 and CDR2 from the germline V gene are SSHAT and FNYEAQ (reference sequence). The length of the CDR3 is 17 residues. The CDR3 here is CASSRLGTPVPYNEQFF. The CDR3 DNA reads TGTGCTAGCAGCCGACTCGGGACCCCCGTCCCCTACAATGAGCAGTTCTTC.

This clonotype was seen a handful of times. This chain connects TRBV6-1 to TRBJ1-5; a weak D match, TRBD1 (6 bases). The length of the CDR3 is 14 residues. In germline, CDR1 is MNHNS, CDR2 SASEGT. V lost 7 bases and J lost 6, with 16 bases in between. The CDR3 coding sequence is TGTGCCAGCAACAGAGGAGGGGGGACTCAGCCCCAGCATTTT. Protein: CASNRGGGTQPQHF.

This clonotype was seen ten or more times. This chain uses TRBV6-6 with TRBJ1-5; possibly TRBD1 for D (6 bases). V lost 6 bases and J lost 0, with 12 bases in between. The CDR3 runs to 15 residues. Germline lookup yields CDR1 MNHNY and CDR2 SVGAGI (reference sequence). The DNA for the CDR3 is TGTGCCAGCAGCCCCTCAGGGGCTAGCAATCAGCCCCAGCATTTT. This gives the protein CASSPSGASNQPQHF.

The rearrangement uses TRBV6-6 and TRBJ2-3; D ambiguous. Germline V CDR1 and CDR2: MNHNY, SVGAGI (reference sequence). V was pared by 2 bases and J by 2 bases, with 11 bases between. The CDR3 extends over 15 amino acids. The CDR3 DNA sequence: TGTGCCAGCAGTTACGGGCCCGAAAACACAGATACGCAGTATTTT. Its translation: CASSYGPENTDTQYF.

The CDR3 region is CASSSGTLSNQPQHF. The CDR3 bases are TGTGCCAGCAGTTCGGGAACGCTTAGCAATCAGCCCCAGCATTTT. This chain joins TRBV28 and TRBJ1-5; no clear D gene. Germline V lookup: CDR1 MDHEN, CDR2 SYDVKM. Between the trimmed V and J ends, which lost 4 bases and 0 bases, there was a span of 10 bases. This CDR3 has 15 amino acids.

The CDR3 is CASSDQAPTANHEKLFF. CDR3 DNA: TGTGCCAGCAGTGACCAAGCCCCTACAGCAAACCATGAAAAACTGTTTTTT. This sequence joins TRBV6-4 and TRBJ1-4; D is ambiguous. CDR1 and CDR2 from the germline V gene are MRHNA and SNTAGT. The V gene lost 2 bases and the J gene lost 6 bases, with 19 bases spanning the gap. The CDR3 contains 17 residues.

The rearrangement joins TRBV6-2 or TRBV6-3 to TRBJ2-1, with D possibly being TRBD2 (5 bases). The V and J ends lost 2 bases and 7 bases respectively, with 18 bases between them. Germline V CDR1 and CDR2: MNHEY, SVGEGT. The length of the CDR3 is 16 residues. CDR3 in DNA: TGTGCCAGCAGTTACCCTATTTGGAGAGGGTTTAATGAGCAGTTCTTC. This gives the protein CASSYPIWRGFNEQFF.

This chain joins TRBV9 and TRBJ2-1; the D is unclear. The V and J ends lost 0 bases and 7 bases respectively, with 2 bases between them. Germline assignment: CDR1 SGDLS and CDR2 YYNGEE. There are 11 residues in the CDR3. The CDR3 nucleotides are TGTGCCAGCAGCGTAGCTAATGAGCAGTTCTTC. Translating gives CASSVANEQFF.

The chain is built from TRBV12-3 or TRBV12-4 and TRBJ2-3; 8 nucleotides match TRBD1. V trimming: 7 bases; J trimming: 2 bases; junction bases outside the gene matches: 8. This CDR3 is built from 15 residues. The CDR3, as DNA: TGTGCCAGCATCCTAGGGGACAGGTTCACAGATACGCAGTATTTT. As protein: CASILGDRFTDTQYF.

The genes are TRBV2 and TRBJ1-5; 8 bases fit TRBD1. Germline V CDR1 and CDR2: SNHLY, FYNNEI. Unmatched junction bases numbered 6, after V lost 6 bases and J lost 2 bases. This CDR3 is built from 15 residues. In DNA, the CDR3 is TGTGCCAGCAGAGCAGGGGGCGCGGGCAATCAGCCCCAGCATTTT. It encodes CASRAGGAGNQPQHF.

Only a few counts were recorded for this clonotype. This rearrangement joins TRBV14 to TRBJ1-1, with 8 bases identical to TRBD1. Germline V gene lookup returns CDR1 SGHDN and CDR2 FVKESK. The junction had 3 bases not matched to a gene; V was cut back by 3 bases and J by 3 bases. CDR3 length: 14 residues. In DNA, the CDR3 is TGTGCCAGCAGCCACAGGGGGCTGTACACTGAAGCTTTCTTT. Protein product: CASSHRGLYTEAFF.

V is TRBV27 and J is TRBJ2-3; D is undetermined. V was shortened by 5 bases and J by 6 bases, with 9 bases between the two germline ends. The germline V gene has CDR1 MNHEY and CDR2 SMNVEV (reference sequence). The CDR3 extends over 12 amino acids. For the CDR3, the DNA is TGTGCCAGCAGTCCGGGCCGCGATACGCAGTATTTT. It encodes CASSPGRDTQYF.

This clonotype showed up just a few times. J is TRBJ1-3 and V is TRBV6-6; D remains ambiguous. Germline values: CDR1 MNHNY, CDR2 SVGAGI (reference sequence). The CDR3 totals 13 residues. Between the trimmed V and J ends, which lost 2 bases and 4 bases, there was a span of 6 bases. CDR3 region: CASSYRGGNTIYF. CDR3 DNA: TGTGCCAGCAGTTACCGCGGGGGAAACACCATATATTTT.